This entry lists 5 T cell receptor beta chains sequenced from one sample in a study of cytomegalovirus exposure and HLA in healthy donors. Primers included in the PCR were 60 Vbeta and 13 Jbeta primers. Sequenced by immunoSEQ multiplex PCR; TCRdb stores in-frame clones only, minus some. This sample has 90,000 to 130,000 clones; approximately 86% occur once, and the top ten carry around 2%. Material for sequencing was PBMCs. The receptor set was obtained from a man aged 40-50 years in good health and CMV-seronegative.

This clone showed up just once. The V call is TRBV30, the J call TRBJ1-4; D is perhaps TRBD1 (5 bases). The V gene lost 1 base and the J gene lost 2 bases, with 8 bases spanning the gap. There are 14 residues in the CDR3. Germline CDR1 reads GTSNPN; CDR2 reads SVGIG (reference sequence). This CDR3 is CAWSATVTNEKLFF. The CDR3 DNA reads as TGTGCCTGGAGTGCGACAGTTACTAATGAAAAACTGTTTTTT.

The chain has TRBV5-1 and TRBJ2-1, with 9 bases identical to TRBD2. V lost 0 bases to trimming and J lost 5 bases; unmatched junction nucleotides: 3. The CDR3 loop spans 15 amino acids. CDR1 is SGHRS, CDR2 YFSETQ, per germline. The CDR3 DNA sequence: TGCGCCAGCAGCTTGGGGACTAGCGAAAACAATGAGCAGTTCTTC. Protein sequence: CASSLGTSENNEQFF. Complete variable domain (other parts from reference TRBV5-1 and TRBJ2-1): KAGVTQTPRYLIKTRGQQVTLSCSPISGHRSVSWYQQTPGQGLQFLFEYFSETQRNKGNFPGRFSGRQFSNSRSEMNVSTLELGDSALYLCASSLGTSENNEQFFGPGTRLTVL.

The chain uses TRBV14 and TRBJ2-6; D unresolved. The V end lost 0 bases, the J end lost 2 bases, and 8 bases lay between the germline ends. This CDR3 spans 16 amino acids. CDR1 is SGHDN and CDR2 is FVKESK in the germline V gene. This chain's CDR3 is CASSQELVPGANVLTF. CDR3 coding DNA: TGTGCCAGCAGCCAAGAATTAGTCCCTGGGGCCAACGTCCTGACTTTC.

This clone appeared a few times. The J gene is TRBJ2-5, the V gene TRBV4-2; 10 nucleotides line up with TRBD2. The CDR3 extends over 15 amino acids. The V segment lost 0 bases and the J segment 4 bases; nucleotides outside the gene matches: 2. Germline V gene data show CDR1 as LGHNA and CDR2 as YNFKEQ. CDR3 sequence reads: CASSQEAGGPETQYF. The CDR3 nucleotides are TGTGCCAGCAGCCAAGAAGCGGGGGGGCCAGAGACCCAGTACTTC.

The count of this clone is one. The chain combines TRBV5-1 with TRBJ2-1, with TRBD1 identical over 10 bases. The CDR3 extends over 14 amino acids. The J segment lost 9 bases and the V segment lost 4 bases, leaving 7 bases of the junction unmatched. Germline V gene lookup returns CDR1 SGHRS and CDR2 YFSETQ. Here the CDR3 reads CASSPGQGGFEQFF. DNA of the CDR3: TGCGCCAGCAGCCCCGGACAGGGGGGATTTGAGCAGTTCTTC. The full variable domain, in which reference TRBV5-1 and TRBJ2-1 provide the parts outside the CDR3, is KAGVTQTPRYLIKTRGQQVTLSCSPISGHRSVSWYQQTPGQGLQFLFEYFSETQRNKGNFPGRFSGRQFSNSRSEMNVSTLELGDSALYLCASSPGQGGFEQFFGPGTRLTVL.